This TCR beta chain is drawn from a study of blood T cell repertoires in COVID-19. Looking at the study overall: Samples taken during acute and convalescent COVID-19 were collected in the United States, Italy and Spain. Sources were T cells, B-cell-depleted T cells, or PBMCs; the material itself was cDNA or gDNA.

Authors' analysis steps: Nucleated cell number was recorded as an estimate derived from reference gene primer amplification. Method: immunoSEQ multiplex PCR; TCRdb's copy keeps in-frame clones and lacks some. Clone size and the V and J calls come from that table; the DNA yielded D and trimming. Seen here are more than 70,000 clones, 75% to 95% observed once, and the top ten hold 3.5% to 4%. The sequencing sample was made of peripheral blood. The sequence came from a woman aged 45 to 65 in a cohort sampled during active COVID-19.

The CDR3 here is CASSPLTGNTGELFF. CDR3 DNA sequence: TGTGCCAGCTCACCACTCACAGGGAACACCGGGGAGCTGTTTTTT. The chain employs TRBV18 and TRBJ2-2, with D possibly being TRBD1 (5 bases). There are 15 residues in the CDR3. The germline V and J ends were trimmed by 1 base and 1 base, with 7 bases remaining between them. Looked up from germline, CDR1 is KGHSH and CDR2 is LQKENI.